The 11 T cell receptor beta chains below come from one sample, sequenced in a study of T cells in localized non-small cell lung cancer (dated by TCRdb to 2018 to 2020). Libraries were built with the immunoSEQ multiplex PCR assay. Sourced from immuneACCESS, this table was stored by TCRdb with only in-frame sequences that have V and J called. A share of the clones is absent; for the studies checked, an unresolved V gene accounts for under half, and the remainder has no known explanation. Within this sample are more than 10,000 clones, with 85% of them counted one time only. 6.5% to 9.5% of the sample rests with the top ten. The starting material was peripheral blood, obtained before any cancer treatment. Receptors originate from a male donor older than 55 with stage III lung adenocarcinoma.

The V and J genes are TRBV25-1 and TRBJ1-1; no clear D. This CDR3 contains 14 residues. Germline V gene data show CDR1 as MGHDK and CDR2 as SYGVNS. The ends were cut back, 3 bases at V and 7 bases at J, with 15 bases in the middle. The CDR3 here is CASSELGRQNEAFF. DNA of the CDR3: TGTGCCAGCAGTGAGCTTGGACGGCAAAATGAAGCTTTCTTT.

V usage is TRBV5-1 and J usage is TRBJ1-2; 7 positions agree with TRBD1. Germline V CDR1 and CDR2: SGHRS, YFSETQ. The CDR3 has 18 residues. V was pared by 0 bases and J by 0 bases, with 11 bases of the junction left unmatched. Written as DNA, the CDR3 is TGCGCCAGCAGCTTGGGACCGACAGGGCCTACAACTAACTATGGCTACACCTTC. This sequence encodes CASSLGPTGPTTNYGYTF.

This clone was seen only once. The rearrangement joins TRBV5-1 to TRBJ2-1; weak D call: TRBD2 (5 bases). Deletions cut 1 base from V and 15 bases from J, with 11 bases between. This CDR3 has 11 residues. Per germline, CDR1 SGHRS and CDR2 YFSETQ. The CDR3 nucleotides are TGCGCCAGCAGCTTGACGGGGAACCTGTTCTTC. Translation gives CASSLTGNLFF. Supplemented by reference TRBV5-1 and TRBJ2-1, the full variable domain reads KAGVTQTPRYLIKTRGQQVTLSCSPISGHRSVSWYQQTPGQGLQFLFEYFSETQRNKGNFPGRFSGRQFSNSRSEMNVSTLELGDSALYLCASSLTGNLFFGPGTRLTVL.

This sequence joins TRBV7-3 and TRBJ2-2, with 10 bases identical to TRBD2. From germline, CDR1 is SGHTA and CDR2 FQGTGA. Trimming cost V 1 base and J 0 bases; bases outside gene matches: 11. The CDR3 spans 20 residues. The CDR3 DNA is TGTGCCAGCAGCTTAAAGGCCCGACTAGCGGGCTCCGCGAACACCGGGGAGCTGTTTTTT. This translates into CASSLKARLAGSANTGELFF. Based on the CDR3 plus reference TRBV7-3 and TRBJ2-2, the full variable domain is GAGVSQTPSNKVTEKGKYVELRCDPISGHTALYWYRQSLGQGPEFLIYFQGTGAADDSGLPNDRFFAVRPEGSVSTLKIQRTERGDSAVYLCASSLKARLAGSANTGELFFGEGSRLTVL.

V and J are TRBV7-9 and TRBJ2-3; 7 nucleotides agree with TRBD2. J lost 0 bases, V lost 1 base, and 7 bases had no gene match. CDR3 length equals 17 residues. Germline CDR1 is SEHNR and CDR2 is FQNEAQ (reference sequence). DNA of the CDR3: TGTGCCAGCAGCTTAGGGGTTAGCGGGCTAAGCACAGATACGCAGTATTTT. It translates to CASSLGVSGLSTDTQYF. Together with reference TRBV7-9 and TRBJ2-3, the CDR3 gives the full variable domain: DTGVSQNPRHKITKRGQNVTFRCDPISEHNRLYWYRQTLGQGPEFLTYFQNEAQLEKSRLLSDRFSAERPKGSFSTLEIQRTEQGDSAMYLCASSLGVSGLSTDTQYFGPGTRLTVL.

J is TRBJ2-1 and V is TRBV7-8; D is possibly TRBD1 or TRBD2 (5 bases each). The V gene lost 4 bases and the J gene lost 5 bases, with 9 bases spanning the gap. CDR3 length equals 13 residues. CDR1 is SGHVS, CDR2 FQNEAQ, per germline. The CDR3 region is CASSSGPDNEQFF. CDR3 in DNA: TGTGCCAGCAGCTCGGGACCTGACAATGAGCAGTTCTTC.

The count of this clone is one. In DNA, the CDR3 is TGTGCCAGCGGGTTACAGGGAAACTATGGCTACACCTTC. Translation: CASGLQGNYGYTF. The rearrangement uses TRBV6-6 and TRBJ1-2, with a possible D match to TRBD1 (6 bases). The length of the CDR3 is 13 residues. Germline loops: CDR1 MNHNY, CDR2 SVGAGI (reference sequence). The V and J ends lost 8 bases and 2 bases respectively, with 12 bases between them.

The V gene is TRBV7-7, the J gene TRBJ2-7; D gene ambiguous. CDR1 is SSHAT and CDR2 is FNYEAQ in the germline V gene (reference sequence). This CDR3 spans 15 amino acids. Trimming removed 1 base at V and 0 bases at J, with 10 bases between. CDR3 sequence (DNA): TGTGCCAGCAGCTTAGAGCCCGCTGGCTCCTACGAGCAGTACTTC. It specifies CASSLEPAGSYEQYF. Combining the CDR3 with reference TRBV7-7 and TRBJ2-7 gives the whole variable domain GAGVSQSPRYKVTKRGQDVTLRCDPISSHATLYWYQQALGQGPEFLTYFNYEAQPDKSGLPSDRFSAERPEGSISTLTIQRTEQRDSAMYRCASSLEPAGSYEQYFGPGTRLTVT.

This clone was counted once. The V and J genes are TRBV11-2 and TRBJ1-1; 7 bases agree with TRBD1. The CDR3 extends over 18 amino acids. CDR1 SGHAT and CDR2 FQNNGV come from the germline V gene. After removal of 5 bases from V and 4 bases from J, the junction contained 19 bases not matched to a gene. The CDR3 loop reads CASSPRDRQWGLATEAFF. Written as DNA, the CDR3 is TGTGCCAGCAGCCCCCGGGACAGACAATGGGGATTGGCCACTGAAGCTTTCTTT.

This chain's CDR3 is CASNGDSTDTQYF. The CDR3 DNA is TGTGCCAGTAACGGGGACAGCACAGATACGCAGTATTTT. This chain links TRBV19 with TRBJ2-3; D tentatively reads TRBD1 or TRBD2 (5 bases each). The germline V and J ends were trimmed by 7 bases and 0 bases, with 8 bases remaining between them. The CDR3 consists of 13 residues. The germline V gene encodes CDR1 LNHDA and CDR2 SQIVND (reference sequence).

The J gene is TRBJ2-5, the V gene TRBV11-3; 8 bases map to TRBD2. Trimming cost V 5 bases and J 4 bases; bases outside gene matches: 9. The CDR3 is 15 residues long. Germline CDR1 SGHNT, CDR2 YENEEA. CDR3 DNA: TGTGCCAGCAGCCCCCAAGGGACTAGAGGAGAGACCCAGTACTTC. The encoded protein is CASSPQGTRGETQYF.